This T cell receptor beta chain was sequenced during a study of T cells in Graves' hyperthyroidism and ophthalmopathy. Germline lookup yields CDR1 MNHNS and CDR2 SASEGT. CDR3 size: 14 residues. V was pared by 6 bases and J by 5 bases, with 11 bases between. A word on this clonotype: Its specificity is not known.

The study, taken as a whole, reports: The majority of expanded thyroid clonotypes above 0.001 also appeared in blood.

Authors of the study amplified TCR beta CDR3 regions from RNA transcripts. Carried out on the TCR CDR3, a first-round RT-PCR used the HTBI primer set. TCRdb ran MiXCR on the multiplex PCR reads and lists one entry per CDR3 protein. The data contain over 550,000 distinct CDR3 sequences, 16% of them seen just once; the ten biggest clones take up more than 15%. Graves' hyperthyroidism is called stable when ophthalmopathy does not progress within 18 months. Subjects aged 18 to 65 presented with newly diagnosed hyperthyroidism of less than 2 months' duration. PBMCs came from around 9.7 ml fresh peripheral blood.

This sequence was found in a woman aged 18-29 years with Graves' hyperthyroidism. The chain couples TRBV6-1 to TRBJ1-6; tentatively, D is TRBD1 (5 bases). The specimen sequenced was blood. CDR3 sequence reads: CASSDQGDNSPLHF. Here the CDR3 DNA reads TGTGCCAGCAGCGACCAGGGAGATAATTCACCCCTCCACTTT.